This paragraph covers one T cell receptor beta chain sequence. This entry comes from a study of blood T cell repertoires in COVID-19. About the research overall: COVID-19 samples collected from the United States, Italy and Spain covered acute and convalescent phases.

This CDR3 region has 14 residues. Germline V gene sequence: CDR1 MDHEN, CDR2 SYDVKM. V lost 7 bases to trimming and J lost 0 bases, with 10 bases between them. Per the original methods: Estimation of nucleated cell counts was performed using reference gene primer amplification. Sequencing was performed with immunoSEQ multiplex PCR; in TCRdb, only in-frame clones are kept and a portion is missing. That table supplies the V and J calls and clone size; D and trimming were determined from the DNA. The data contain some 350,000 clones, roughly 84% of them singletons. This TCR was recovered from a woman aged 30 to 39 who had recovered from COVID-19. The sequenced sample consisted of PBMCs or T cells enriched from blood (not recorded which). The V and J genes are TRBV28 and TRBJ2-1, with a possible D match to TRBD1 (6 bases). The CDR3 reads CASTLDSSYNEQFF. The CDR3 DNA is TGTGCCAGCACCCTGGACAGCTCCTACAATGAGCAGTTCTTC.